This is a list of T cell receptor beta chains from one sample in a study of tumor-infiltrating lymphocytes in primary liver carcinoma. TCRdb re-called the multiplex PCR reads through MiXCR, storing one row per CDR3 protein. This table holds tens of thousands of distinct CDR3 sequences, over 65% found once. The specimen was liver tumor tissue from sampling region 2. The source is a man aged 40-49 years with primary liver carcinoma and hepatitis B virus infection. Both conserved end residues are part of each CDR3.

TRBJ2-7 | 12 | TRBV4-2 | CASSQGGPEQYF
TRBJ2-7 | 18 | TRBV13 | CASSAQGLAGLSFYEQYF
TRBJ2-7 | 14 | TRBV11-2 | CASNLADTAYEQYF
TRBJ2-5 | 15 | TRBV10-1 | CTSSGGISGQETQYF
TRBJ1-2 | 13 | TRBV11-2 | CTSSSEGNHGYTF
TRBJ2-2 | 16 | TRBV11-2 | CTSSAPGQTNTGKLFF
TRBJ2-1 | 14 | TRBV11-2 | CVSSPGGPYNEQLF
TRBJ1-1 | 10 | TRBV29-1 | CSVGGTEAFF
TRBJ2-7 | 11 | TRBV6-5 | CASSYPREHYF
TRBJ2-2 | 18 | TRBV7-9 | CASSNIPGQGSDTGELLF
TRBJ2-1 | 15 | TRBV16 | CASSQVVGEVDEQFF
TRBJ2-5 | 12 | TRBV19 | CATRDSRETQYF
TRBJ1-1 | 13 | TRBV30 | CAWRMDSDTEAFF
TRBJ2-3 | 13 | TRBV29-1 | CSVNAIGTDTQYF
TRBJ1-2 | 13 | TRBV6-5 | CASSEQGNYGYTF
TRBJ1-2 | 13 | TRBV11-2 | CPSSLEGKYGYTF
TRBJ2-6 | 17 | TRBV6-1 | CASYPGGRGSGVNVLSF
TRBJ2-5 | 12 | TRBV7-9 | CGSSLANVTQYF
TRBJ2-1 | 14 | TRBV7-8 | CASSLAEAYNELFF
TRBJ2-4 | 19 | TRBV4-1 | CANSQEPPQNEGAKTIQYF
TRBJ2-7 | 12 | TRBV30 | CAWSGLADEQYF
TRBJ2-7 | 18 | TRBV11-2 | CASSLSVGLTGGGYEQYF
TRBJ2-1 | 12 | TRBV6-5 | CASSYSGQEQFF
TRBJ2-2 | 17 | TRBV5-6 | CVSSFRWLGGYTGELFF
TRBJ2-7 | 13 | TRBV7-9 | CASRPSSSYEQYF
TRBJ2-7 | 14 | TRBV6-1 | CASNPSRDRVMQYF
TRBJ1-6 | 13 | TRBV6-6 | CASSAGDDSPLHF
TRBJ2-3 | 13 | TRBV6-1 | CASKTSEADTQYF
TRBJ1-5 | 14 | TRBV19 | CASSEWISNQPQHF
TRBJ2-1 | 15 | TRBV12-3/TRBV12-4 | CASSFRLAGGNEQFF
TRBJ2-7 | 15 | TRBV12-3/TRBV12-4 | CASSPAGGGKDEQYF
TRBJ2-7 | 14 | TRBV6-2/TRBV6-3 | CASRRGAGGYEQYF
TRBJ1-1 | 13 | TRBV12-3/TRBV12-4 | CASSLLRLGEAFF
TRBJ2-6 | 18 | TRBV6-2/TRBV6-3 | CASSGCVDPDSGANVMTF
TRBJ2-3 | 17 | TRBV14 | CASSPDVAGVSIDTQYF
TRBJ1-4 | 14 | TRBV12-3/TRBV12-4 | CPSKLTGSDEKLSF